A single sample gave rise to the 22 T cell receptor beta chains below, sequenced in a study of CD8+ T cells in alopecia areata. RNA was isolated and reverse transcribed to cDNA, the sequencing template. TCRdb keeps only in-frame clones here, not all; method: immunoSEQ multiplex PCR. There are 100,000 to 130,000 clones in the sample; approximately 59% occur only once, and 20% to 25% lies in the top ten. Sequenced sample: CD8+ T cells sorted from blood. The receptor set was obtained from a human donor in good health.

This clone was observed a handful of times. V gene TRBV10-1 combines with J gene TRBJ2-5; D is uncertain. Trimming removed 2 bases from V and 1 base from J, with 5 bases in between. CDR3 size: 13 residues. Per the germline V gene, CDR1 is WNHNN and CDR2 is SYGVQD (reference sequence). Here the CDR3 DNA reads TGCGCCAGCAGTGAGGACTCCCAAGAGACCCAGTACTTC. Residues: CASSEDSQETQYF.

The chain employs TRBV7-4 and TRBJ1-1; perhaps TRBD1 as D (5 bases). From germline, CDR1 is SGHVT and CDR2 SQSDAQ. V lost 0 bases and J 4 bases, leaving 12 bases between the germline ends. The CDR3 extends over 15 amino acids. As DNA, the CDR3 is TGTGCCAGCAGCTTAGCCGGGACGGCCAGCACTGAAGCTTTCTTT. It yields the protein CASSLAGTASTEAFF.

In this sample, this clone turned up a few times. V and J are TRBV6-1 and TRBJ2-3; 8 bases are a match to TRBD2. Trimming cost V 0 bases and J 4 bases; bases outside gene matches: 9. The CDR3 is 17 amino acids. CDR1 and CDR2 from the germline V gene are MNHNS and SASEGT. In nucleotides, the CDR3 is TGTGCCAGCAGTGAAGCGGGGCCGGGGACTAGAGCAGATACGCAGTATTTT. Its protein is CASSEAGPGTRADTQYF.

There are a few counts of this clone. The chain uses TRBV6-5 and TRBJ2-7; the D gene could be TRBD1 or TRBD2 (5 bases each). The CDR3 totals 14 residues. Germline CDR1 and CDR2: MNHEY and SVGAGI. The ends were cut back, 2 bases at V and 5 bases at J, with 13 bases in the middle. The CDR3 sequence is CASSYVPGRDEQYF. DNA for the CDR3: TGTGCCAGCAGTTACGTTCCGGGGCGGGACGAGCAGTACTTC.

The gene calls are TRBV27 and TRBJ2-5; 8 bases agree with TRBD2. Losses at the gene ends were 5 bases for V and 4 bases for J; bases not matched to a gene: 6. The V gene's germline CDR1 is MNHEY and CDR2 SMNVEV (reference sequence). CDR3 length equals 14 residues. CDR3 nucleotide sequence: TGTGCCAGCAGTCCCCGGGGGGGCGGAGAGACCCAGTACTTC. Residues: CASSPRGGGETQYF.

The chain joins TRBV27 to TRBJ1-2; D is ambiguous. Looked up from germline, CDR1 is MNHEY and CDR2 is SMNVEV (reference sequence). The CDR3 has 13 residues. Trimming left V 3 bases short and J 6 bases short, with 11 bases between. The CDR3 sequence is CASSFSGSHGYTF. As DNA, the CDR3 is TGTGCCAGCAGTTTCTCCGGTAGCCATGGCTACACCTTC.

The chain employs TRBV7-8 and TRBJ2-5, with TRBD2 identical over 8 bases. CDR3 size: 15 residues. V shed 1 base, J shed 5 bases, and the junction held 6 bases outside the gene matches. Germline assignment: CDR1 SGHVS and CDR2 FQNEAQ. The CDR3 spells CASSLEAGAFETQYF. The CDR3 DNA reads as TGTGCCAGCAGCTTAGAAGCGGGGGCGTTCGAGACCCAGTACTTC.

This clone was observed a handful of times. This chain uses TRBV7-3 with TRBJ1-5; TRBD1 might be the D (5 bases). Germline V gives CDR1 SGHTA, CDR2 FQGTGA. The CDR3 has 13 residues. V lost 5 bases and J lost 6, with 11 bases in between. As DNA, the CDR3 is TGTGCCAGCAGCATCCGGGACGGTCAGCCCCAGCATTTT. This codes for CASSIRDGQPQHF.

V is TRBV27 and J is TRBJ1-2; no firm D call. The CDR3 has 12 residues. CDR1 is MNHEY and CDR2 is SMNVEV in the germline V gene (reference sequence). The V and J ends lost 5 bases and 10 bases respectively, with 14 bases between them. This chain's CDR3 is CASSPSDGFYTF. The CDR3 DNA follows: TGTGCCAGCAGTCCATCGGACGGCTTCTACACCTTC.

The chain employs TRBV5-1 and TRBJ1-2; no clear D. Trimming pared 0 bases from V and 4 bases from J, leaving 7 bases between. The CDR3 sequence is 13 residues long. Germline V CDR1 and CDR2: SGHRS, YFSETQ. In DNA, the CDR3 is TGCGCCAGCAGCTTGGGGGCCAGCTATGGCTACACCTTC. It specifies CASSLGASYGYTF. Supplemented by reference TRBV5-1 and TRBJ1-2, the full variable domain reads KAGVTQTPRYLIKTRGQQVTLSCSPISGHRSVSWYQQTPGQGLQFLFEYFSETQRNKGNFPGRFSGRQFSNSRSEMNVSTLELGDSALYLCASSLGASYGYTFGSGTRLTVV.

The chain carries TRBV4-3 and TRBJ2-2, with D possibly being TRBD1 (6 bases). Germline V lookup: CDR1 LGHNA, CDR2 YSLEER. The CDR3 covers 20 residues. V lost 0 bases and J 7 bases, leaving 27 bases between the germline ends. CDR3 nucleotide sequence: TGCGCCAGCAGCCAAGATACCTGGATCTCCGGACAGCTAGAGGGCGGGGAGCTGTTTTTT. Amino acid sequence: CASSQDTWISGQLEGGELFF.

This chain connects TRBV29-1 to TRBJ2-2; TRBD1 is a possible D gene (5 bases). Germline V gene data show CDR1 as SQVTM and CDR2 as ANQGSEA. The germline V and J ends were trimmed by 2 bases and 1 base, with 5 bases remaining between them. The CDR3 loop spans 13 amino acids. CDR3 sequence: CSVEQGNTGELFF. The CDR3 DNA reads TGCAGCGTTGAACAGGGGAACACCGGGGAGCTGTTTTTT.

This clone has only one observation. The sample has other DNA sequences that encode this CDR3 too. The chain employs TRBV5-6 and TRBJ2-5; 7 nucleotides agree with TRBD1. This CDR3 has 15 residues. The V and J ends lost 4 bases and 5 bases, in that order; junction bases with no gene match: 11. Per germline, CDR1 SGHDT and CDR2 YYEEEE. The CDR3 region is CASSPRGGRLETQYF. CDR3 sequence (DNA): TGTGCCAGCAGCCCTAGAGGGGGCAGGCTTGAGACCCAGTACTTC. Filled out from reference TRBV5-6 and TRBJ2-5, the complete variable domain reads DAGVTQSPTHLIKTRGQQVTLRCSPKSGHDTVSWYQQALGQGPQFIFQYYEEEERQRGNFPDRFSGHQFPNYSSELNVNALLLGDSALYLCASSPRGGRLETQYFGPGTRLLVL.

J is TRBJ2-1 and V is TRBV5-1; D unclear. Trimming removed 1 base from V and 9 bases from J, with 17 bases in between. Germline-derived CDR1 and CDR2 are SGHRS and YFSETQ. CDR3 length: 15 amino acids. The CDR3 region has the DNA TGCGCCAGCAGCTTGTTTGATTCACCGGTTGGTGAGCAGTTCTTC. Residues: CASSLFDSPVGEQFF.

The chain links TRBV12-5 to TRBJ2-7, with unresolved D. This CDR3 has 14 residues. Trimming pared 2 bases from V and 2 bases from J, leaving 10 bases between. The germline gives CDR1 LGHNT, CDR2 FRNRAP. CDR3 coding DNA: TGTGCTAGTGGTTTGTTCAACCAAGCCTACGAGCAGTACTTC. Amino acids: CASGLFNQAYEQYF. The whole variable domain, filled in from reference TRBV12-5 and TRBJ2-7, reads DARVTQTPRHKVTEMGQEVTMRCQPILGHNTVFWYRQTMMQGLELLAYFRNRAPLDDSGMPKDRFSAEMPDATLATLKIQPSEPRDSAVYFCASGLFNQAYEQYFGPGTRLTVT.

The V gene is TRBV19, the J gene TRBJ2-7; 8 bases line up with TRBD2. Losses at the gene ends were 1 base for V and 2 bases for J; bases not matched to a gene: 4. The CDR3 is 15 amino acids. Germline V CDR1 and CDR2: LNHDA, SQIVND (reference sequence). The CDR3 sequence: CASSIGAGGTYEQYF. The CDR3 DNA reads TGTGCCAGTAGTATAGGGGCGGGGGGAACCTACGAGCAGTACTTC.

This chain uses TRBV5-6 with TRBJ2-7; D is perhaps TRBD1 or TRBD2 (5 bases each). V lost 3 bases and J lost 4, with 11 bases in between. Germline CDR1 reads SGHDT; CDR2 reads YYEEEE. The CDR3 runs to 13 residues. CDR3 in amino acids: CASSSGAGYEQYF. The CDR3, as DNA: TGTGCCAGCAGCTCCGGGGCAGGGTACGAGCAGTACTTC.

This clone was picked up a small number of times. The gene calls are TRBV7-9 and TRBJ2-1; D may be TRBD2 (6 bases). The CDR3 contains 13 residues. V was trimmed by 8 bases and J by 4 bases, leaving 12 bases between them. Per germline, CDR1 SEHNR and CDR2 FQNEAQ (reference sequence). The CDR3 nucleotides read TGTGCCAGCGAAGGGGAGGAATACAATGAGCAGTTCTTC. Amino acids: CASEGEEYNEQFF.

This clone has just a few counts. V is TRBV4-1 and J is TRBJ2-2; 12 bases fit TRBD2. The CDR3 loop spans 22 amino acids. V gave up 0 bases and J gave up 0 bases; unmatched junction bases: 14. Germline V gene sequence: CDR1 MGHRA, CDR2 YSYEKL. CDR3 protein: CASSQEPLAGGPHPANTGELFF. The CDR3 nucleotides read TGCGCCAGCAGCCAAGAGCCCCTAGCGGGGGGGCCCCATCCCGCGAACACCGGGGAGCTGTTTTTT.

The CDR3 protein is CASSPNRGDFYGYTF. CDR3 in DNA: TGTGCCAGCAGCCCGAACAGGGGAGACTTCTATGGCTACACCTTC. V usage is TRBV9 and J usage is TRBJ1-2; 7 nucleotides align to TRBD1. Germline V lookup: CDR1 SGDLS, CDR2 YYNGEE. This CDR3 is built from 15 residues. Trimming took 4 bases from V and 4 from J; bases not matched to a gene: 10. Drawing the rest from reference TRBV9 and TRBJ1-2, the complete variable domain is DSGVTQTPKHLITATGQRVTLRCSPRSGDLSVYWYQQSLDQGLQFLIQYYNGEERAKGNILERFSAQQFPDLHSELNLSSLELGDSALYFCASSPNRGDFYGYTFGSGTRLTVV.

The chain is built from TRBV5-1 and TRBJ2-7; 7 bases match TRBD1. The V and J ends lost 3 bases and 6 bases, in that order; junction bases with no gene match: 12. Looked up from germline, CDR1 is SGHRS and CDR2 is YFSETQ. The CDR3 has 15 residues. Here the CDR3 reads CASSYKPRQGIEQYF. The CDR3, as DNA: TGCGCCAGCAGCTACAAGCCTCGACAGGGCATCGAGCAGTACTTC.

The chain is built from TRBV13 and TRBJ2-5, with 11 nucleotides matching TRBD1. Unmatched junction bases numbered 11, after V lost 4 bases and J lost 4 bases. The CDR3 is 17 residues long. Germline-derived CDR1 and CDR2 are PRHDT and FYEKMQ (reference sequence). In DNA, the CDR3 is TGTGCCAGCAGCTCCAGGCCGGACAGGGGGCGTGGAGAGACCCAGTACTTC. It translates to CASSSRPDRGRGETQYF.